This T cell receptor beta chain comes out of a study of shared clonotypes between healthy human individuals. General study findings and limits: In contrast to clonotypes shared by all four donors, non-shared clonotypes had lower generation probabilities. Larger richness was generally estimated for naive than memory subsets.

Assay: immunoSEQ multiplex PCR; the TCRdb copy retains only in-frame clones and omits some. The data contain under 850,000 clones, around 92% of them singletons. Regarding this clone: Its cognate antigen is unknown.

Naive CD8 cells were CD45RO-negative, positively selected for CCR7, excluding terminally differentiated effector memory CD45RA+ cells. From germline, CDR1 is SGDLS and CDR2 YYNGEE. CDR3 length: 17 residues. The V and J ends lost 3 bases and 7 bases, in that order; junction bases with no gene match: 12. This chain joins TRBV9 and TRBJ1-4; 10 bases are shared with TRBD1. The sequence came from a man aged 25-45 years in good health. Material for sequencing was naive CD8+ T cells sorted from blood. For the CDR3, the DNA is TGTGCCAGCAGCGGGAGCGCGACAGGGGGCAGTCGTGAAAAACTGTTTTTT. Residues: CASSGSATGGSREKLFF.